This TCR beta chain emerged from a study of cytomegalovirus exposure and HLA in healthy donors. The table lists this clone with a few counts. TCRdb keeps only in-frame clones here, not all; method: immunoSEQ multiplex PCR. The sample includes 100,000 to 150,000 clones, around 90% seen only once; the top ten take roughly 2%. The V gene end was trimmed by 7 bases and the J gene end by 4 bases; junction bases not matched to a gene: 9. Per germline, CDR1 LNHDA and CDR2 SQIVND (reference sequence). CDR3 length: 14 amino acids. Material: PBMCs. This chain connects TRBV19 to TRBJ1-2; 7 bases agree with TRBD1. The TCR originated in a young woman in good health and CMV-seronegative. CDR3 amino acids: CASNKDRMFYGYTF. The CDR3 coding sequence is TGTGCCAGTAACAAGGACAGGATGTTCTATGGCTACACCTTC. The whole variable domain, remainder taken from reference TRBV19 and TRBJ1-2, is DGGITQSPKYLFRKEGQNVTLSCEQNLNHDAMYWYRQDPGQGLRLIYYSQIVNDFQKGDIAEGYSVSREKKESFPLTVTSAQKNPTAFYLCASNKDRMFYGYTFGSGTRLTVV.